One and the same sample provided the 30 T cell receptor beta chains below, sequenced in a study of cytomegalovirus exposure and HLA in healthy donors. Researchers ran the PCR with 60 Vbeta and 13 Jbeta primers. Profiled with immunoSEQ multiplex PCR; TCRdb holds only in-frame clones, not every one. The sample carries 150,000 to 200,000 clones, approximately 84% recorded once. The source material was PBMCs. All receptors derive from a boy under 18 in good health and CMV-seronegative.

This chain connects TRBV6-5 to TRBJ2-1; D possibly corresponds to TRBD1 (6 bases). This CDR3 spans 15 amino acids. V lost 2 bases to trimming and J lost 3 bases, with 11 bases between them. Germline CDR1 MNHEY, CDR2 SVGAGI. CDR3 protein: CASSYGTSYYNEQFF. CDR3 nucleotide sequence: TGTGCCAGCAGTTACGGGACAAGTTACTACAATGAGCAGTTCTTC.

This sequence joins TRBV7-3 and TRBJ2-1, with TRBD2 identical over 9 bases. J gave up 2 bases and V 5 bases, and 10 bases lay outside the gene matches. The germline gives CDR1 SGHTA, CDR2 FQGTGA. This CDR3 is 17 amino acids long. The CDR3 region has the DNA TGTGCCAGCAGCCTACGAGTAGCGGGAGCCCCCTACAATGAGCAGTTCTTC. Protein product: CASSLRVAGAPYNEQFF.

This chain connects TRBV2 to TRBJ2-1; possible D gene TRBD2, 7 bases. V lost 4 bases, J lost 4 bases, and 14 bases lay in between. The germline V gene has CDR1 SNHLY and CDR2 FYNNEI. The CDR3 sequence is 15 residues long. CDR3 loop: CASSGGGASYNEQFF. DNA of the CDR3: TGTGCCAGCAGTGGTGGGGGGGCGTCTTACAATGAGCAGTTCTTC.

The chain joins TRBV29-1 to TRBJ2-7, with D perhaps matching TRBD1 (5 bases). The germline gives CDR1 SQVTM, CDR2 ANQGSEA. CDR3 size: 11 residues. V lost 6 bases and J lost 1, with 7 bases in between. CDR3 in amino acids: CSVQASYEQYF. The CDR3 nucleotides read TGCAGCGTACAGGCTTCCTACGAGCAGTACTTC.

V is TRBV4-1 and J is TRBJ2-3; 8 bases are shared with TRBD2. V lost 0 bases and J lost 0; bases outside the gene matches: 5. The CDR3 consists of 17 residues. CDR1 MGHRA and CDR2 YSYEKL come from the germline V gene. The CDR3 DNA follows: TGCGCCAGCAGCCAAGAAGTTGTAGCGGGGAGCACAGATACGCAGTATTTT. Its translation is CASSQEVVAGSTDTQYF.

J is TRBJ1-4 and V is TRBV28; tentative D call: TRBD1 (5 bases). V was cut by 4 bases and J by 2 bases, with 8 bases left in between. Germline CDR1 is MDHEN and CDR2 is SYDVKM. The CDR3 is 14 amino acids. The CDR3: CASSYGGTNEKLFF. The CDR3 DNA is TGTGCCAGCAGTTACGGGGGGACTAATGAAAAACTGTTTTTT.

V is TRBV27 and J is TRBJ1-5, with TRBD1 matching over 10 bases. Unmatched junction bases numbered 1, after V lost 2 bases and J lost 6 bases. The germline gives CDR1 MNHEY, CDR2 SMNVEV (reference sequence). The CDR3 is made up of 14 amino acids. CDR3 DNA sequence: TGTGCCAGCAGTTTACGGGACAGGGGTCAGCCCCAGCATTTT. Residues: CASSLRDRGQPQHF.

The chain employs TRBV6-1 and TRBJ2-5; a possible D gene is TRBD2 (7 bases). TRBJ2-7 explains the end of the DNA better; the J call may be wrong. This CDR3 comprises 15 residues. CDR1 MNHNS and CDR2 SASEGT come from the germline V gene. CDR3 sequence reads: CASSEWGGPAYEQYF. The DNA of the CDR3 is TGTGCCAGCAGTGAATGGGGGGGGCCAGCCTACGAGCAGTACTTC.

The chain couples TRBV6-1 to TRBJ1-6; TRBD1 matches at 7 bases. This CDR3 has 16 residues. The V segment lost 1 base and the J segment 7 bases; nucleotides outside the gene matches: 7. Germline V gene data show CDR1 as MNHNS and CDR2 as SASEGT. Here the CDR3 DNA reads TGTGCCAGCAGTGAAGGGAACCCGACAGGGAATTCACCCCTCCACTTT. Amino acid sequence: CASSEGNPTGNSPLHF.

The chain links TRBV29-1 to TRBJ1-1; D unclear. CDR1 is SQVTM and CDR2 is ANQGSEA in the germline V gene. V was cut by 7 bases and J by 7 bases, with 16 bases left in between. The CDR3 spans 12 residues. In DNA form, the CDR3 reads TGCAGCGCCGGGAGGGTGGGAAGTGAAGCTTTCTTT. Its translation: CSAGRVGSEAFF.

The chain combines TRBV9 with TRBJ1-2; the match to TRBD1 covers 12 bases. V shed 3 bases and J 7 bases; nucleotides not matched to a gene: 4. This CDR3 contains 14 residues. CDR1 and CDR2 (germline): SGDLS, YYNGEE. The CDR3 is CASSAGQGACGYTF. The CDR3 DNA reads as TGTGCCAGCAGCGCGGGACAGGGGGCGTGTGGCTACACCTTC.

This chain uses TRBV7-8 with TRBJ1-3, with a possible D match to TRBD1 (6 bases). V was trimmed by 5 bases and J by 0 bases, leaving 20 bases between them. Germline V gives CDR1 SGHVS, CDR2 FQNEAQ. The CDR3 is 18 amino acids. Here the CDR3 reads CASSASPGQTNSGNTIYF. Here the CDR3 DNA reads TGTGCCAGCAGCGCCTCCCCGGGACAAACCAACTCTGGAAACACCATATATTTT.

This clone has only one observation. The chain has TRBV18 and TRBJ2-5, with D uncertain. The CDR3 spans 17 residues. V lost 3 bases, J lost 4 bases, and 21 bases lay in between. The V gene's germline CDR1 is KGHSH and CDR2 LQKENI. DNA of the CDR3: TGTGCCAGCTCACCGACCCCCGACAAATTTTTAATAGAGACCCAGTACTTC. It encodes CASSPTPDKFLIETQYF.

This chain connects TRBV4-3 to TRBJ1-6; TRBD1 agrees at 7 bases. This CDR3 has 14 residues. In germline, CDR1 is LGHNA, CDR2 YSLEER. After removal of 3 bases from V and 7 bases from J, the junction contained 3 bases not matched to a gene. Here the CDR3 DNA reads TGCGCCAGCAGCCAGACAGGGTTGAATTCACCCCTCCACTTT. It specifies CASSQTGLNSPLHF.

V and J are TRBV7-6 and TRBJ2-3; TRBD1 is a possible D gene (6 bases). Trimming left V 1 base short and J 2 bases short, with 16 bases between. CDR1 and CDR2 (germline): SGHVS, FNYEAQ. The CDR3 extends over 17 amino acids. The CDR3 DNA follows: TGTGCCAGCAGCTTAGACACAGGGTTTTATCACACAGATACGCAGTATTTT. It encodes CASSLDTGFYHTDTQYF.

This chain links TRBV28 with TRBJ1-1; 8 bases agree with TRBD1. The CDR3 has 14 residues. Unmatched junction bases numbered 3, after V lost 6 bases and J lost 0 bases. Per germline, CDR1 MDHEN and CDR2 SYDVKM. The CDR3 bases are TGTGCCAGCAGCTGGACAGGGATGAACACTGAAGCTTTCTTT. Translated, it gives CASSWTGMNTEAFF.

This clone was picked up one time. The rearrangement joins TRBV11-2 to TRBJ2-1; 16 bases are a match to TRBD2. This CDR3 region has 15 residues. Germline V gives CDR1 SGHAT, CDR2 FQNNGV. With 6 bases clipped from V and 12 bases from J, the junction kept 8 bases outside the gene matches. Here the CDR3 reads CASRPGTSGRAWQFF. CDR3 in DNA: TGTGCCAGCAGGCCCGGGACTAGCGGGAGGGCATGGCAGTTCTTC.

The V and J genes are TRBV19 and TRBJ2-7, with 9 bases lining up with TRBD2. CDR1 LNHDA and CDR2 SQIVND come from the germline V gene (reference sequence). V gave up 7 bases and J gave up 6 bases; unmatched junction bases: 10. This CDR3 has 14 amino acids. The CDR3 here is CASKGREGPGEQYF. The CDR3, as DNA: TGTGCCAGTAAGGGGCGGGAGGGCCCCGGCGAGCAGTACTTC.

This clone was seen a few times. CDR3 in amino acids: CASSEASGQLYEQYF. The CDR3 DNA is TGTGCCAGCAGTGAAGCGTCTGGTCAACTCTACGAGCAGTACTTC. V usage is TRBV2 and J usage is TRBJ2-7; D is unclear. With 0 bases removed from V and 3 bases from J, the gap between germline ends came to 12 bases. This CDR3 comprises 15 residues. Per germline, CDR1 SNHLY and CDR2 FYNNEI.

The chain employs TRBV6-5 and TRBJ1-4; 7 bases fit TRBD1. Per the germline V gene, CDR1 is MNHEY and CDR2 is SVGAGI. There are 14 residues in the CDR3. V shed 7 bases and J 5 bases; nucleotides not matched to a gene: 7. Here the CDR3 reads CASTPGQPNEKLFF. CDR3 sequence (DNA): TGTGCCAGCACCCCGGGACAGCCGAATGAAAAACTGTTTTTT.

Only a few counts were recorded for this clone. The chain is built from TRBV7-2 and TRBJ2-7, with D possibly matching TRBD2 (5 bases). The CDR3 is 14 residues long. Germline loops: CDR1 SGHTA, CDR2 FQGNSA. V lost 7 bases to trimming and J lost 2 bases, with 15 bases between them. The CDR3 protein is CASTSGSGAYEQYF. The CDR3 nucleotides are TGTGCCAGCACCTCTGGAAGCGGAGCCTACGAGCAGTACTTC.

The chain employs TRBV5-1 and TRBJ2-7; no clear D. Germline CDR1 SGHRS, CDR2 YFSETQ. V was clipped by 4 bases and J by 0 bases, with 11 bases between them. There are 14 residues in the CDR3. CDR3 DNA sequence: TGCGCCAGCAGCCGACGACTCGACTCCTACGAGCAGTACTTC. Protein: CASSRRLDSYEQYF.

The chain carries TRBV6-5 and TRBJ1-1, with a possible D match to TRBD1 (6 bases). Looked up from germline, CDR1 is MNHEY and CDR2 is SVGAGI. V was shortened by 1 base and J by 3 bases, with 9 bases between the two germline ends. The CDR3 length is 14 residues. The CDR3 nucleotides are TGTGCCAGCAGTTACTGGGGGCGGGACACTGAAGCTTTCTTT. Protein sequence: CASSYWGRDTEAFF.

The V call is TRBV18, the J call TRBJ1-2; D not certain. The V gene lost 2 bases and the J gene lost 5 bases, with 9 bases spanning the gap. Per the germline V gene, CDR1 is KGHSH and CDR2 is LQKENI. The CDR3 contains 13 residues. The CDR3 loop is CASSPKDSYGYTF. The CDR3 nucleotides read TGTGCCAGCTCACCAAAGGACTCATATGGCTACACCTTC. Based on the CDR3 plus reference TRBV18 and TRBJ1-2, the full variable domain is NAGVMQNPRHLVRRRGQEARLRCSPMKGHSHVYWYRQLPEEGLKFMVYLQKENIIDESGMPKERFSAEFPKEGPSILRIQQVVRGDSAAYFCASSPKDSYGYTFGSGTRLTVV.

The rearrangement uses TRBV29-1 and TRBJ2-7; 8 nucleotides line up with TRBD1. This CDR3 region has 14 residues. V was pared by 0 bases and J by 4 bases, with 5 bases of the junction left unmatched. Germline CDR1 reads SQVTM; CDR2 reads ANQGSEA. The CDR3 sequence: CSVEEFQGAYEQYF. For the CDR3, the DNA is TGCAGCGTTGAAGAATTCCAGGGGGCGTACGAGCAGTACTTC.

The gene calls are TRBV4-3 and TRBJ2-1; 9 nucleotides line up with TRBD2. The CDR3 is made up of 16 amino acids. Germline V lookup: CDR1 LGHNA, CDR2 YSLEER. Unmatched junction bases numbered 7, after V lost 1 base and J lost 6 bases. CDR3 sequence (DNA): TGCGCCAGCAGCCAAGGAGGAGCGGGGGGTCCCAATGAGCAGTTCTTC. It translates to CASSQGGAGGPNEQFF.

The table lists this clone with a few counts. The V and J genes are TRBV2 and TRBJ1-5, with D maybe TRBD1 (6 bases). The germline V and J ends were trimmed by 7 bases and 3 bases, with 10 bases remaining between them. Germline values: CDR1 SNHLY, CDR2 FYNNEI. The CDR3 contains 13 residues. The CDR3 here is CASTGDYNQPQHF. In nucleotides, the CDR3 is TGTGCCAGCACAGGGGATTACAATCAGCCCCAGCATTTT.

This chain joins TRBV5-1 and TRBJ1-4; 8 positions match TRBD1. The germline V gene encodes CDR1 SGHRS and CDR2 YFSETQ. V lost 2 bases and J lost 10; bases outside the gene matches: 1. CDR3 length equals 12 residues. CDR3 sequence (DNA): TGCGCCAGCAGCTTCGACAGGGGAAAACTGTTTTTT. It encodes CASSFDRGKLFF.

The V gene is TRBV19, the J gene TRBJ1-5, with D maybe TRBD1 (6 bases). This CDR3 has 17 residues. Trimming left V 0 bases short and J 4 bases short, with 16 bases between. The V gene's germline CDR1 is LNHDA and CDR2 SQIVND (reference sequence). DNA for the CDR3: TGTGCCAGTAGTATAGATCGAGTCACTGGACAGAATCAGCCCCAGCATTTT. This encodes CASSIDRVTGQNQPQHF.

V gene TRBV6-1 combines with J gene TRBJ1-5; 7 bases are shared with TRBD1. Looked up from germline, CDR1 is MNHNS and CDR2 is SASEGT. V was pared by 3 bases and J by 5 bases, with 13 bases of the junction left unmatched. This CDR3 spans 17 amino acids. The CDR3 bases are TGTGCCAGCAGTGAGTCGGGACAGAACTTTGCCCATCAGCCCCAGCATTTT. Protein product: CASSESGQNFAHQPQHF.